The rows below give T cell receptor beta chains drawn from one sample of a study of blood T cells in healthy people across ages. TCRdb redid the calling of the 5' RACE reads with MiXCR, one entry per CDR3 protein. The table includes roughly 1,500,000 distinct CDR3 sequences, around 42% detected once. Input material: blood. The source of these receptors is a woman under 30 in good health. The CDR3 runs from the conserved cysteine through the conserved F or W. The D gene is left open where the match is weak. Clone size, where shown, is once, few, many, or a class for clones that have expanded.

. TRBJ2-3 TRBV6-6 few TGTGCCAGCAGCCTCCGGGAACCGGGTACGCAGTATTTT CASSLREPGTQYF
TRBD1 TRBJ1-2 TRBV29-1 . TGCAGCGTTGATCTACAGGGGGAAGCTAACTGTGGCTACACCTTC CSVDLQGEANCGYTF
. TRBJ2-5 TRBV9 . TGTGCCAGCAGCCCCCCCACGATACAAGAGACCCAGTACTTC CASSPPTIQETQYF
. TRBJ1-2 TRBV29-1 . TGCAGCGGGGGCCGGGAGGGTTATGGCTACACCTTC CSGGREGYGYTF
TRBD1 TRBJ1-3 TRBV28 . TGTGCCAGCACCAGACAGGGGGCAGGAGGAAACACCATATATTTT CASTRQGAGGNTIYF
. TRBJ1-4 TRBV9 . TGTGCCAGCAGCCCCCACGGGGGTGAAAAACTGTTTTTT CASSPHGGEKLFF
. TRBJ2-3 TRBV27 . TGTGCCAGTGAACAGCTAGGGGGACTCACAGATACGCAGTATTTT CASEQLGGLTDTQYF
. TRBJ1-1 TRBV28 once TGTGCCAGCGCTTTACGCCAACGTGCTTTCTTT CASALRQRAFF
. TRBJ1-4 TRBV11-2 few TGTGCCAGCAGCTTAACCGGGCGGGGGGATGAAAAACTGTTTTTT CASSLTGRGDEKLFF
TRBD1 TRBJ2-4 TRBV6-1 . TGTGCCAGCAGTGGGGGGACAGGGGGCAGAAACATTCAGTACTTC CASSGGTGGRNIQYF
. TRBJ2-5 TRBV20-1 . TGCAGTGCTAGAGGGCTACACCAAGAGACCCAGTACTTC CSARGLHQETQYF
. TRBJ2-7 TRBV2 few TGTGCCAGCATCCACAGGGCTAACCCCCACGAGCAGTACTTC CASIHRANPHEQYF
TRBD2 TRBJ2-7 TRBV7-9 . TGTGCCAGCAGCTACAAAGGACTAGCGGGGGGTTTGAACGAGCAGTACTTC CASSYKGLAGGLNEQYF
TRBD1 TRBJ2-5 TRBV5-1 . TGCGCCAGCAGACAAGACCCACAGGGGGCTCGAGAGACCCAGTACTTC CASRQDPQGARETQYF
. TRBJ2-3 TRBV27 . TGTGCCAGCACACCCGACGGCACAGATACGCAGTATTTT CASTPDGTDTQYF
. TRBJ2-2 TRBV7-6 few TGTGCCAGCAGCTTCGGATACACCGGGGAGCTGTTTTTT CASSFGYTGELFF
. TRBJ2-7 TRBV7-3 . TGTGCCAGCAGCTCCTGGTCCGGGACCGAGCAGTACTTC CASSSWSGTEQYF
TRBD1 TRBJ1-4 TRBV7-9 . TGTGCCAGCAGCCCATCCCGGACAGGGAATGAAAAACTGTTTTTT CASSPSRTGNEKLFF
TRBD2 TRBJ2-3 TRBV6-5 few TGTGCCAGCAGTTACTCGACGGGGGGGCTGAGTGGAGATACGCAGTATTTT CASSYSTGGLSGDTQYF
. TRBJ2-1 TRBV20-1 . TGCAGTGCTAGAGCGCCAGCGTGCACAAACAATGAGCAGTTCTTC CSARAPACTNNEQFF